This is a list of T cell receptor beta chains from one sample in a study of blood T cells in healthy people across ages. In TCRdb, the 5' RACE reads were re-called with MiXCR into one record per CDR3 protein. The sample lists over 1,300,000 distinct CDR3 sequences, 55% to 75% occurring once. The sample was blood. The receptors come from a man aged 18 to 30 in good health. Both conserved end residues are part of each CDR3. D genes are given only for firm matches. Clone size is given for some rows only: seen once, a few or many times, or a class if the clone is expanded.

TGTGCCATCAGTGATACCCTAAACTATGGCTACACCTTC CAISDTLNYGYTF NA TRBJ1-2 TRBV10-3 few
TGCGCCAGCAGCCTGCTCAGTAGCGGGAGTATTTACAATGAGCAGTTCTTC CASSLLSSGSIYNEQFF TRBD2 TRBJ2-1 TRBV5-1 NA
TGCAGTGCTAAGGGGGGGCTAGCGGGAGTCGAGCAGTACTTC CSAKGGLAGVEQYF TRBD2 TRBJ2-7 TRBV20-1 NA
TGCAGTGCCCGCGACTTCGACAGCGCCTACAATGAGCAGTTCTTC CSARDFDSAYNEQFF NA TRBJ2-1 TRBV20-1 NA
TGTGCCAGCAGGGTTACTAGCGGGGGGAAAGAGACCCAGTACTTC CASRVTSGGKETQYF TRBD2 TRBJ2-5 TRBV27 NA
TGTGCCAGCAGCTTGTATCGTTACAGGCAGGGTTTGGGCTACACCTTC CASSLYRYRQGLGYTF NA TRBJ1-2 TRBV5-6 NA
TGCAGCGTTAATCTTTTGGACAGGGATTTGGTTTATGTGAGCGGCACAGATACGCAGTATTTT CSVNLLDRDLVYVSGTDTQYF TRBD1 TRBJ2-3 TRBV29-1 NA
TGCAGCGTTGTTGCGGACAGCGACCCCTTGAACACTGAAGCTTTCTTT CSVVADSDPLNTEAFF NA TRBJ1-1 TRBV29-1 NA
TGTGCCAGCAGTTCCCCCCGGGGGTTAGAGACCCAGTACTTC CASSSPRGLETQYF NA TRBJ2-5 TRBV6-6 few
TGTGCCAGCAGCTCCTTAGCGGGGAGTACCTACAATGAGCAGTTCTTC CASSSLAGSTYNEQFF TRBD2 TRBJ2-1 TRBV7-9 NA
TGTGCCAGCAGCGTAAGGCAGAACACAGATACGCAGTATTTT CASSVRQNTDTQYF NA TRBJ2-3 TRBV9 few
TGTGCCAGCAGTTTTTTCCCAACCCCTAACTATGGCTACACCTTC CASSFFPTPNYGYTF NA TRBJ1-2 TRBV27 NA
TGCAGTGCTAAACGGGAGGTGGGTCCTTACGAGCAGTACTTC CSAKREVGPYEQYF TRBD2 TRBJ2-7 TRBV20-1 NA
TGTGCCAGCAGCCCGGACGACCAAGAGACTCAGTACTTC CASSPDDQETQYF NA TRBJ2-5 TRBV7-9 few
TGCAGTGCTAATTCAGTTGACTACGAGCAGTACTTC CSANSVDYEQYF NA TRBJ2-7 TRBV20-1 few
TGCGCCAGCAGCTTGGGGTGGACTGAGGACAGGATCTACAATGAGCAGTACTTC CASSLGWTEDRIYNEQYF TRBD1 TRBJ2-7 TRBV5-1 once
TGTGCCAGCAGCCTAGACCGGGACAGGGGTAATTCACCCCTCCACTTT CASSLDRDRGNSPLHF TRBD1 TRBJ1-6 TRBV7-9 NA
TGTGCCAGCAGTGAAGGGGCCCTCTTTGCGGCACCCCTCCACTTT CASSEGALFAAPLHF NA TRBJ1-6 TRBV6-1 once
TGCGCCAGCAGCTTGGCCCCAGCCTCTGCAACTAATGAAAAACTGTTTTTT CASSLAPASATNEKLFF NA TRBJ1-4 TRBV5-1 few
TGTGCCAGCAGCCCCCGGGACACTAGCTACAATGAGCAGTTCTTC CASSPRDTSYNEQFF NA TRBJ2-1 TRBV7-9 few
TGTGCCATCAGTACAGGGGATAGTACAGATACGCAGTATTTT CAISTGDSTDTQYF TRBD1 TRBJ2-3 TRBV10-3 NA
TGCAGTGCTAGGGGGACTGATCTCTCTGGGGCCAACGTCCTGACTTTC CSARGTDLSGANVLTF NA TRBJ2-6 TRBV20-1 few